This is a list of T cell receptor beta chains from one sample in a study of OX40 agonist ivuxolimab in advanced cancers. Clones were read by immunoSEQ multiplex PCR, and TCRdb kept only the in-frame ones, dropping some. The sample holds approximately 64,000 clones; approximately 86% are singletons and the top ten take approximately 2.8%. The input for sequencing was CD4+ or CD8+ T cells sorted from blood, taken in a trial of the OX40 agonist ivuxolimab. The receptors shown here come from an adult with an advanced solid tumor such as melanoma, head and neck, liver or kidney cancer. CDR3s include the opening cysteine and the closing phenylalanine or tryptophan. A D gene is named only where the DNA matches it firmly. Size is omitted from some rows. Given values are once, few, many or a class for expanded clones.

CDR3aa | len | v_gene | abundance | j_gene | d_gene
CASSTTGLNFGYTF | 14 | TRBV19 | . | TRBJ1-2 | .
CASLHPGGRSTEAFF | 15 | TRBV27 | . | TRBJ1-1 | .
CASRGWASTDTQYF | 14 | TRBV25-1 | . | TRBJ2-3 | .
CAIQGDFLYEQYF | 13 | TRBV10-3 | . | TRBJ2-7 | .
CASRSISGRANNEQFF | 16 | TRBV11-2 | . | TRBJ2-1 | TRBD2
CASRLAGVNYGYTF | 14 | TRBV5-4 | . | TRBJ1-2 | .
CASSQDKELATTDTQYF | 17 | TRBV4-1 | . | TRBJ2-3 | TRBD2
CASRGSQGMDQPQHF | 15 | TRBV19 | . | TRBJ1-5 | .
CACQPYPTAQGETQYF | 16 | TRBV30 | . | TRBJ2-5 | .
CASSNPTTPYEQYF | 14 | TRBV19 | once | TRBJ2-7 | .
CASRTGTYNEQFF | 13 | TRBV21-1 | . | TRBJ2-1 | .
CASRPILAGGLEQYF | 15 | TRBV27 | . | TRBJ2-7 | TRBD2
CASSQEIGTGGETQYF | 16 | TRBV4-1 | . | TRBJ2-5 | TRBD1
CASTKLAGVVDTQYF | 15 | TRBV7-8 | . | TRBJ2-3 | TRBD2
CASSSRQGSSYNEQFF | 16 | TRBV9 | . | TRBJ2-1 | TRBD1
CASSRGPANTEAFF | 14 | TRBV5-1 | . | TRBJ1-1 | .
CASSLMYQPQHF | 12 | TRBV7-2 | . | TRBJ1-5 | .
CASSPPNDGNTEAFF | 15 | TRBV18 | . | TRBJ1-1 | .
CASRASGSLYEQYF | 14 | TRBV28 | . | TRBJ2-7 | TRBD2
CASRTGTGIGETQYF | 15 | TRBV19 | . | TRBJ2-5 | TRBD1
CASSKQMGGKRSNEQFF | 17 | TRBV21-1 | . | TRBJ2-1 | .
CASSYADQYGYTF | 13 | TRBV6-5 | . | TRBJ1-2 | .
CASSEVRRGTDTQYF | 15 | TRBV25-1 | . | TRBJ2-3 | .
CSASGVGYGYTF | 12 | TRBV29-1 | once | TRBJ1-2 | .